A single sample gave rise to the 14 T cell receptor beta chains below, sequenced in a study of identical twins. Each CDR3 protein gets one entry after TCRdb re-called the 5' RACE reads with MiXCR. The sample lists around 280,000 distinct CDR3 sequences, about 8.1% occurring once. This sample also belongs to another study, concerning yellow fever vaccine responses in identical twins.

Sequenced sample: memory (CD45RO+) T cells sorted from blood. Receptor source: a woman between 18 and 29 years old in good health.

This clonotype came up many times. This chain connects TRBV5-1 to TRBJ2-7, with 7 bases identical to TRBD1. The CDR3 spans 15 residues. The trim removed 4 bases at V and 6 bases at J, leaving 13 bases unmatched. The germline gives CDR1 SGHRS, CDR2 YFSETQ. CDR3 sequence (DNA): TGCGCCAGCAGCGAAAGTACAGGGGTCGGACGCGAGCAGTACTTC. It is translated as CASSESTGVGREQYF.

This clonotype was recorded many times. The chain joins TRBV4-2 to TRBJ2-5; TRBD1 or TRBD2 may be the D gene (5 bases each). CDR3 length equals 14 residues. Germline V gene lookup returns CDR1 LGHNA and CDR2 YNFKEQ. V was shortened by 0 bases and J by 2 bases, with 7 bases between the two germline ends. For the CDR3, the DNA is TGTGCCAGCAGCCAAGATTGGGGGCAAGAGACCCAGTACTTC. Encoded protein: CASSQDWGQETQYF.

This clonotype was seen more than once but under ten times. The genes are TRBV5-6 and TRBJ2-2, with unresolved D. Germline V gives CDR1 SGHDT, CDR2 YYEEEE. Trimming took 1 base from V and 4 from J, leaving 17 bases between them. This CDR3 has 17 residues. The CDR3, as DNA: TGTGCCAGCAGCTTGTATCAAAGGTTGGTGGTCACCGGGGAGCTGTTTTTT. Its translation is CASSLYQRLVVTGELFF.

There are a few counts of this clonotype. V usage is TRBV5-1 and J usage is TRBJ1-1; D gene uncertain. With 0 bases removed from V and 1 base from J, the gap between germline ends came to 7 bases. Germline CDR1 SGHRS, CDR2 YFSETQ. The CDR3 extends over 14 amino acids. This CDR3 is CASSLEYWNTEAFF. The CDR3 DNA is TGCGCCAGCAGCTTGGAGTACTGGAACACTGAAGCTTTCTTT.

This clonotype has only a few counts. This chain links TRBV29-1 with TRBJ1-6; perhaps TRBD1 as D (5 bases). Germline CDR1 SQVTM, CDR2 ANQGSEA. This CDR3 has 11 residues. Deletions cut 5 bases from V and 7 bases from J, with 6 bases between. The chain's CDR3 is CSVNRNSPLHF. The CDR3 region has the DNA TGCAGCGTTAACAGGAATTCACCCCTCCACTTT.

This clonotype occurred a few times. J is TRBJ1-1 and V is TRBV5-1; 7 positions match TRBD1. Germline values: CDR1 SGHRS, CDR2 YFSETQ. V lost 1 base and J lost 4; bases outside the gene matches: 4. The CDR3 has 14 amino acids. The CDR3 DNA reads as TGCGCCAGCAGCTTGTCGCAGGGGGTCACTGAAGCTTTCTTT. Amino acids: CASSLSQGVTEAFF.

This clonotype was seen more than once but under ten times. The genes are TRBV20-1 and TRBJ2-3; D possibly corresponds to TRBD2 (6 bases). This CDR3 has 15 amino acids. V lost 5 bases and J lost 2, with 17 bases in between. Germline V CDR1 and CDR2: DFQATT, SNEGSKA (reference sequence). For the CDR3, the DNA is TGCAGTGCTCCACCAGCGGGCCGCTCCACAGATACGCAGTATTTT. It codes for CSAPPAGRSTDTQYF.

This clonotype was picked up many times. The chain uses TRBV5-1 and TRBJ1-2, with 7 nucleotides matching TRBD1. V shed 0 bases, J shed 4 bases, and the junction held 6 bases outside the gene matches. The length of the CDR3 is 15 residues. Germline CDR1 SGHRS, CDR2 YFSETQ. CDR3 bases: TGCGCCAGCAGCTTGGTAGCAGGGGGAGGCTATGGCTACACCTTC. This sequence encodes CASSLVAGGGYGYTF.

This clonotype was detected many times. The V call is TRBV2, the J call TRBJ2-5, with 8 bases lining up with TRBD2. J was trimmed by 2 bases and V by 6 bases; bases with no gene match: 5. CDR1 and CDR2 from the germline V gene are SNHLY and FYNNEI. The CDR3 has 14 residues. CDR3 protein: CASRNGGGQETQYF. The CDR3 DNA follows: TGTGCCAGCAGAAATGGCGGGGGGCAAGAGACCCAGTACTTC.

This clonotype has just a few counts. This chain joins TRBV10-3 and TRBJ2-7; the match to TRBD2 covers 8 bases. The germline gives CDR1 ENHRY, CDR2 SYGVKD. The CDR3 consists of 12 residues. The ends lost 10 bases at V and 4 bases at J; junction bases unmatched: 6. This CDR3 reads CATSGSGYEQYF. As DNA, the CDR3 is TGTGCCACAAGCGGGAGTGGATACGAGCAGTACTTC.

Only a few counts were recorded for this clonotype. The chain couples TRBV19 to TRBJ1-1; maybe TRBD1 (5 bases). Germline V gene data show CDR1 as LNHDA and CDR2 as SQIVND (reference sequence). With 0 bases removed from V and 1 base from J, the gap between germline ends came to 15 bases. CDR3 size: 17 residues. The CDR3 protein is CASSIDFRGLKNTEAFF. The CDR3 nucleotides read TGTGCCAGTAGTATAGATTTTAGGGGACTCAAGAACACTGAAGCTTTCTTT.

The V and J genes are TRBV5-1 and TRBJ2-1; 10 nucleotides align to TRBD1. Germline V CDR1 and CDR2: SGHRS, YFSETQ. The CDR3 is 14 amino acids. Losses at the gene ends were 4 bases for V and 6 bases for J; bases not matched to a gene: 4. The DNA for the CDR3 is TGCGCCAGCAGCCTCTGGACAGGGGGCAATGAGCAGTTCTTC. As protein: CASSLWTGGNEQFF.

The chain carries TRBV12-3 or TRBV12-4 and TRBJ1-3; D is uncertain. V lost 1 base to trimming and J lost 0 bases, with 7 bases between them. The CDR3 has 15 residues. Written as DNA, the CDR3 is TGTGCCAGCAGTTTAGTCTCGGTCTCTGGAAACACCATATATTTT. It yields the protein CASSLVSVSGNTIYF.

This clonotype was seen a few times. The chain is built from TRBV18 and TRBJ1-1; D is ambiguous. V lost 6 bases and J lost 0, with 20 bases in between. This CDR3 is 17 amino acids long. The germline V gene has CDR1 KGHSH and CDR2 LQKENI. In nucleotides, the CDR3 is TGTGCCAGCTCGTCCCAACGCGCCAACACGATGAACACTGAAGCTTTCTTT. Its protein is CASSSQRANTMNTEAFF.